This TCR beta chain was observed in a study of blood T cell repertoires in COVID-19. For the study at large: The analysed material was cDNA or gDNA that came from T cells, B-cell-depleted T cells, or PBMCs.

TCRdb's copy holds only in-frame clones and misses some; the assay was immunoSEQ multiplex PCR. The sample contains 150,000 to 200,000 clones, around 83% of which appear only once. Germline CDR1 MGHDK, CDR2 SYGVNS. The CDR3 sequence is 12 residues long. Worth noting for this clone: Its ends do not fully match the called genes, so a read error is possible.

The material sequenced was peripheral blood. This receptor was obtained from a woman in her 70s with COVID-19, enrolled during active disease. V gene TRBV25-1 combines with J gene TRBJ1-1, with TRBD1 as a possible D gene (5 bases). The CDR3 loop reads CASMRQNSEAFF. The CDR3 bases are TGTGCCAGCATGAGACAGAACTCTGAAGCTTTCTTT.